These T cell receptor beta chains were read from a single sample in a study of OX40 agonist ivuxolimab in advanced cancers. Sequenced by immunoSEQ multiplex PCR; TCRdb stores in-frame clones only, minus some. The sample records 130,000 or so clones, 80% to 95% being singletons. The input for sequencing was CD4+ or CD8+ T cells sorted from blood, taken in a trial of the OX40 agonist ivuxolimab. The receptors were sampled from an adult with an advanced solid tumor such as melanoma, head and neck, liver or kidney cancer. CDR3s include the opening cysteine and the closing phenylalanine or tryptophan. A D gene is named only where the DNA matches it firmly. Not every row has a clone size; where given, it reads once, few, many or a size class.

j_call | clone_size | cdr3_length | v_call | d_call | cdr3_aa | cdr3_nt
TRBJ2-5 | - | 13 | TRBV7-3 | - | CASSLGPGYAQYF | TGTGCCAGCAGCCTGGGGCCAGGGTATGCCCAGTACTTC
TRBJ2-7 | - | 13 | TRBV10-3 | - | CAISDQGTNEQYF | TGTGCCATCAGTGATCAGGGAACCAACGAGCAGTACTTC
TRBJ2-7 | - | 13 | TRBV6-6 | - | CASSELTSYEQYF | TGTGCCTCATCGGAGCTAACGTCCTACGAGCAGTACTTC
TRBJ2-3 | - | 15 | TRBV10-1 | TRBD1 | CASSGTGERTDTQYF | TGCGCCAGCAGTGGGACAGGAGAACGCACAGATACGCAGTATTTT
TRBJ2-7 | - | 16 | TRBV16 | - | CASSQSTRSSFYEQYF | TGTGCCAGCAGCCAATCGACTAGATCTAGCTTCTACGAGCAGTACTTC
TRBJ1-2 | - | 13 | TRBV15 | TRBD1 | CATRPQGNYGYTF | TGTGCCACCAGACCACAGGGGAACTATGGCTACACCTTC
TRBJ1-1 | few | 13 | TRBV18 | - | CASSRDRNTEAFF | TGTGCCAGCTCCCGCGACAGGAACACTGAAGCTTTCTTT
TRBJ2-7 | - | 16 | TRBV18 | TRBD1 | CASSPRQGTKNYEQYF | TGTGCCAGCTCACCACGACAGGGGACCAAGAATTACGAGCAGTACTTC
TRBJ2-7 | - | 15 | TRBV27 | - | CASRFRQGGFYEQYF | TGTGCCAGCAGATTTAGACAGGGAGGGTTCTACGAGCAGTACTTC
TRBJ1-4 | - | 14 | TRBV28 | - | CASTLDIVNGGLFF | TGTGCCAGCACTCTGGACATAGTGAATGGGGGACTGTTTTTT
TRBJ1-2 | - | 13 | TRBV11-1 | - | CASSLGQLGGYTF | TGTGCCAGCAGCCTCGGACAATTAGGCGGCTACACCTTC
TRBJ2-7 | - | 13 | TRBV21-1 | - | CARVLGRTYEQYF | TGTGCCCGCGTGTTGGGTCGGACCTACGAGCAGTACTTC
TRBJ2-1 | once | 15 | TRBV7-9 | - | CASSLGRDRYNEQFF | TGTGCCAGCAGCTTGGGGCGGGACCGGTACAATGAGCAGTTCTTC
TRBJ2-3 | - | 19 | TRBV9 | TRBD2 | CASSVGGLAGGPRPDTQYF | TGTGCCAGCAGCGTAGGGGGACTAGCGGGAGGGCCGCGGCCAGATACGCAGTATTTT
TRBJ2-7 | - | 13 | TRBV11-2 | TRBD1 | CASSWTGSYEQYF | TGTGCCAGCAGCTGGACAGGGTCCTACGAGCAGTACTTC
TRBJ2-6 | once | 20 | TRBV28 | TRBD1 | CASSLWSGQGPGSGANVLTF | TGTGCCAGCAGTTTATGGTCGGGACAGGGGCCAGGCTCTGGGGCCAACGTCCTGACTTTC
TRBJ1-6 | - | 15 | TRBV2 | TRBD1 | CASSFSTGPNSPLHF | TGTGCCAGCAGCTTCTCGACAGGGCCCAATTCACCCCTCCACTTT
TRBJ2-5 | - | 15 | TRBV7-3 | TRBD1 | CASSQGQGPGETQYF | TGTGCCAGCAGCCAGGGACAGGGCCCGGGGGAGACCCAGTACTTC
TRBJ1-4 | once | 12 | TRBV7-6 | - | CASSLLNEKLFF | TGTGCCAGCAGCTTACTAAATGAAAAACTGTTTTTT
TRBJ1-1 | - | 21 | TRBV15 | - | CATSRDGWGDDFLLFNTEAFF | TGTGCCACCAGCAGAGATGGGTGGGGGGACGATTTTCTTCTATTCAACACTGAAGCTTTCTTT
TRBJ2-1 | - | 15 | TRBV5-1 | TRBD2 | CASSLTSGGNNEQFF | TGCGCCAGCAGCTTGACTAGCGGAGGAAACAATGAGCAGTTCTTC
TRBJ2-7 | once | 15 | TRBV19 | TRBD2 | CASSIGRGTSYEQYF | TGTGCCAGTAGTATAGGGCGGGGGACCTCCTACGAGCAGTACTTC
TRBJ2-7 | - | 11 | TRBV20-1 | - | CSAGRGYEQYF | TGCAGTGCAGGGCGGGGCTACGAGCAGTACTTC
TRBJ2-7 | - | 15 | TRBV7-2 | TRBD1 | CASSSPPGTGGEQYF | TGTGCCAGCAGCTCTCCCCCCGGGACAGGGGGCGAGCAGTACTTC
TRBJ2-3 | - | 14 | TRBV28 | - | CASSLAAGSDTQYF | TGTGCCAGCAGTTTAGCGGCTGGCTCAGATACGCAGTATTTT
TRBJ1-1 | - | 14 | TRBV10-2 | - | CASSAGGSGTEAFF | TGCGCCAGCAGCGCCGGGGGTTCGGGCACTGAAGCTTTCTTT
TRBJ2-7 | - | 13 | TRBV5-1 | TRBD2 | CASAGGPPYEQYF | TGCGCCAGCGCGGGGGGGCCGCCCTACGAGCAGTACTTC
TRBJ2-2 | - | 15 | TRBV6-5 | TRBD1 | CASRNGQVYTGELFF | TGTGCCAGCAGGAACGGACAGGTTTACACCGGGGAGCTGTTTTTT
TRBJ1-1 | once | 15 | TRBV6-1 | TRBD1 | CASTPRDRWNTEAFF | TGTGCCAGCACTCCTAGGGACAGGTGGAACACTGAAGCTTTCTTT
TRBJ2-2 | - | 17 | TRBV5-1 | TRBD2 | CASSPRLAAANTGELFF | TGCGCCAGCAGCCCCCGACTAGCGGCAGCGAACACCGGGGAGCTGTTTTTT
TRBJ1-5 | - | 15 | TRBV19 | - | CASSIDGDSNQPQHF | TGTGCCAGTAGTATTGACGGGGATAGCAATCAGCCCCAGCATTTT
TRBJ2-5 | - | 19 | TRBV21-1 | - | CASSKWFGLAVKIQETQYF | TGTGCCAGCAGCAAATGGTTTGGGCTAGCGGTGAAGATCCAAGAGACCCAGTACTTC
TRBJ2-2 | once | 16 | TRBV10-3 | - | CAISGSSPENTGELFF | TGTGCCATATCGGGGTCTAGCCCCGAGAACACCGGGGAGCTGTTTTTT
TRBJ2-3 | - | 15 | TRBV4-2 | TRBD2 | CASSQPGTSRGTQYF | TGTGCCAGCAGCCAACCTGGGACTAGTAGAGGTACGCAGTATTTT
TRBJ1-1 | - | 13 | TRBV6-5 | - | CASSFQENTEAFF | TGTGCCAGCAGTTTCCAGGAGAACACTGAAGCTTTCTTT
TRBJ1-5 | few | 11 | TRBV18 | - | CASRRDQPQHF | TGTGCCAGCCGCAGGGATCAGCCCCAGCATTTT
TRBJ2-7 | - | 17 | TRBV7-8 | TRBD1 | CASSLERVRGLTYEQYF | TGTGCCAGCAGCTTAGAAAGGGTCAGGGGGCTCACCTACGAGCAGTACTTC
TRBJ1-4 | - | 17 | TRBV5-1 | TRBD1 | CASSPASGQGGHEKLFF | TGCGCCAGCAGCCCTGCGTCGGGACAGGGAGGTCATGAAAAACTGTTTTTT
TRBJ2-5 | - | 16 | TRBV5-1 | - | CASSLPYGHAGETQYF | TGCGCCAGCAGCTTGCCTTATGGTCACGCAGGGGAGACCCAGTACTTC
TRBJ2-6 | - | 15 | TRBV6-1 | TRBD1 | CASSADRTGANVLTF | TGTGCCAGCAGTGCGGACAGGACTGGGGCCAACGTCCTGACTTTC
TRBJ1-2 | - | 15 | TRBV28 | TRBD1 | CASSLMGQDNYGYTF | TGTGCCAGCAGTCTAATGGGACAGGATAACTATGGCTACACCTTC
TRBJ2-2 | - | 16 | TRBV7-2 | TRBD2 | CASSRAGASNTGELFF | TGTGCCAGCAGCCGAGCGGGAGCCTCGAACACCGGGGAGCTGTTTTTT
TRBJ2-5 | - | 14 | TRBV7-6 | - | CASSPTYLQETQYF | TGTGCCAGCAGTCCCACCTACCTTCAAGAGACCCAGTACTTC
TRBJ1-4 | - | 14 | TRBV7-9 | TRBD1 | CASSPGQLNEKLFF | TGTGCCAGCAGCCCGGGACAGCTTAATGAAAAACTGTTTTTT
TRBJ1-1 | - | 14 | TRBV7-2 | - | CASSREISSTEAFF | TGTGCCAGCTCCAGGGAGATTTCGAGCACTGAAGCTTTCTTT
TRBJ2-5 | - | 14 | TRBV7-2 | - | CASSLGAGQETQYF | TGTGCCAGCAGCTTAGGCGCGGGCCAAGAGACCCAGTACTTC
TRBJ1-4 | - | 13 | TRBV6-1 | - | CASSGGGLEKLFF | TGTGCCAGCAGTGGTGGGGGTCTTGAAAAACTGTTTTTT
TRBJ1-3 | - | 15 | TRBV9 | - | CASSVSSRAGNTIYF | TGTGCCAGCAGCGTCTCGTCCAGAGCGGGAAACACCATATATTTT
TRBJ1-6 | - | 19 | TRBV7-9 | - | CASSPSEITLGGDNSPLHF | TGTGCCAGCAGCCCCTCGGAAATAACGCTGGGAGGTGATAATTCACCCCTCCACTTT
TRBJ2-7 | - | 12 | TRBV7-2 | - | CASSSPLREQYF | TGTGCCAGCAGCTCCCCTTTGAGGGAGCAGTACTTC
TRBJ1-1 | - | 15 | TRBV7-3 | - | CASSLTGARHTEAFF | TGTGCCAGCAGCTTAACGGGGGCGCGACACACTGAAGCTTTCTTT
TRBJ1-5 | once | 16 | TRBV19 | - | CASSIDLGGGYQPQHF | TGTGCCAGTAGTATAGATCTCGGAGGGGGATATCAGCCCCAGCATTTT
TRBJ1-6 | few | 15 | TRBV30 | - | CAWSAPPASGSPLHF | TGTGCCTGGAGTGCTCCACCGGCCTCAGGTTCACCCCTCCACTTT
TRBJ2-5 | - | 14 | TRBV18 | - | CASSPGVGQETQYF | TGTGCCAGCTCACCCGGAGTGGGGCAAGAGACCCAGTACTTC
TRBJ1-2 | - | 15 | TRBV6-5 | - | CASRTRGGGGYGYTF | TGTGCCAGCAGAACCCGTGGGGGAGGAGGCTATGGCTACACCTTC
TRBJ1-6 | - | 15 | TRBV25-1 | TRBD1 | CASSRDSRYNSPLHF | TGTGCCAGCAGCCGGGACAGCCGCTATAATTCACCCCTCCACTTT
TRBJ2-3 | - | 12 | TRBV5-1 | - | CASRTTTDTQYF | TGCGCCAGCAGGACAACCACAGATACGCAGTATTTT